This TCR beta chain was documented in a study of blood T cells in healthy people across ages. Overall study results and limits: Naive and antigen-experienced cells were not separated, limiting conclusive comparison. Roughly linearly, TCR beta diversity per million T cells fell as age increased.

Researchers isolated at least 6 million PBMCs per sample. Concerning this clonotype: Its antigen is unidentified.

Germline V CDR1 and CDR2: MDHEN, SYDVKM. With 4 bases removed from V and 0 bases from J, the gap between germline ends came to 6 bases. The CDR3 consists of 13 residues. A sample-barcoded 5' primer and a J-beta primer mix were used in a second PCR of about 7 to 11 cycles. Every cDNA molecule carried a tag from a template-switch adaptor bearing 12 random nucleotides. TCRdb called the 5' RACE reads again in MiXCR, with one record for every CDR3 protein. The sample lists fewer than 1,200,000 distinct CDR3 sequences; 20% to 25% were seen once. Another study also made use of these data, one on T cells of mothers and their children.

The specimen was blood. V usage is TRBV28 and J usage is TRBJ2-5, with D unresolved. This clonotype was sampled from a girl aged 2 to 10 in good health. CDR3 nucleotide sequence: TGTGCCAGCAGTTCTTACAACCAAGAGACCCAGTACTTC. Translating it yields CASSSYNQETQYF.